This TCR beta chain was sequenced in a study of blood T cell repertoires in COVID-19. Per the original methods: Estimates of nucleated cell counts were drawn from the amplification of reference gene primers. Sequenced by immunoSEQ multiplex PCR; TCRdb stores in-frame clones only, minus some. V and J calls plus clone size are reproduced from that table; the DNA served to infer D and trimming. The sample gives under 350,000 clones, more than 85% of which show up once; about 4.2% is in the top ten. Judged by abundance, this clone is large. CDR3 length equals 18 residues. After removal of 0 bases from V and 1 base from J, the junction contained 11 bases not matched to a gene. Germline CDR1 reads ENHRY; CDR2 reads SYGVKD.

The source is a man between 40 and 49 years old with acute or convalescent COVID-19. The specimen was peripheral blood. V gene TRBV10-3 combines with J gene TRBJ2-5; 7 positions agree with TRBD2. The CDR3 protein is CAISESSGLAVIQETQYF. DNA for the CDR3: TGTGCCATCAGTGAGTCATCGGGGCTAGCGGTTATCCAAGAGACCCAGTACTTC.